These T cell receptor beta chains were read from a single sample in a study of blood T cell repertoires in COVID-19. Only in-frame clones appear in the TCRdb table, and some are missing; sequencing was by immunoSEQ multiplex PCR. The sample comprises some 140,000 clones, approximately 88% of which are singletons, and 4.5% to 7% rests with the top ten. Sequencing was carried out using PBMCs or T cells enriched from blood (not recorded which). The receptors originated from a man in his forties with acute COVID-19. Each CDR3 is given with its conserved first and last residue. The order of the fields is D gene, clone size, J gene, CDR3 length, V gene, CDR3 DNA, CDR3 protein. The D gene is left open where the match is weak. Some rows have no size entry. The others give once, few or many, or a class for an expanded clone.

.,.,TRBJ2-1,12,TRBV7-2,TGTGCCAGCAGCTCAGCCCTCGATGAGCAGTTCTTC,CASSSALDEQFF
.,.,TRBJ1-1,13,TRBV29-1,TGCAGCGTTCCAACATCAGGACAGTTTGAAGCTTTCTTT,CSVPTSGQFEAFF
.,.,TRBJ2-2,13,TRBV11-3,TGTGCCAGCAGCCCAGCGCGCACCGGGGAGCTGTTTTTT,CASSPARTGELFF
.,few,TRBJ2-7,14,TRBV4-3,TGCGCCAGCAGCCAAGATACCAGGTCCTACGAGCAGTACTTC,CASSQDTRSYEQYF
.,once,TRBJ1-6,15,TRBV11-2,TGTGCCAGCAGCTCCCCGGGCTCCTATAATTCACCCCTCCACTTT,CASSSPGSYNSPLHF
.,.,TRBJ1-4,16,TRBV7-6,TGTGCCAGCACACCGGGGATGGGGACACAAGGAGAAAAACTGTTTTTT,CASTPGMGTQGEKLFF
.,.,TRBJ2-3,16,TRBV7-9,TGTGCCAGCAGCTTATCTCTTCCGTCTAGCACAGATACGCAGTATTTT,CASSLSLPSSTDTQYF
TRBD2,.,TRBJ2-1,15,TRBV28,TGTGCCAGCAGTCCTTCTAGCGGGGGCTACAATGAGCAGTTCTTC,CASSPSSGGYNEQFF
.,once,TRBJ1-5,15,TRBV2,TGTGCCAGCACCCCGGGGGGACATAGCAATCAGCCCCAGCATTTT,CASTPGGHSNQPQHF
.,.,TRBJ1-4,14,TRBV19,TGTGCCAGTAGTATAGTTCAGACTAATGAAAAACTGTTTTTT,CASSIVQTNEKLFF
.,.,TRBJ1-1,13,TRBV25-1,TGTGCCAGCAGTGTACGGGGGGCCACTGAAGCTTTCTTT,CASSVRGATEAFF
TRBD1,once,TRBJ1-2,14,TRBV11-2,TGTGCCAGCAGCCTATCGACAGGGTCCTATGGCTACACCTTC,CASSLSTGSYGYTF
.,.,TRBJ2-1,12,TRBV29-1,TGCAGCGCTCTGACATCCTACAATGAGCAGTTCTTC,CSALTSYNEQFF
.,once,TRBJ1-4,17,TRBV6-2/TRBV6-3,TGTGCCAGCAGTTACTCGAGCCAGCGACCTACTAATGAAAAACTGTTTTTT,CASSYSSQRPTNEKLFF